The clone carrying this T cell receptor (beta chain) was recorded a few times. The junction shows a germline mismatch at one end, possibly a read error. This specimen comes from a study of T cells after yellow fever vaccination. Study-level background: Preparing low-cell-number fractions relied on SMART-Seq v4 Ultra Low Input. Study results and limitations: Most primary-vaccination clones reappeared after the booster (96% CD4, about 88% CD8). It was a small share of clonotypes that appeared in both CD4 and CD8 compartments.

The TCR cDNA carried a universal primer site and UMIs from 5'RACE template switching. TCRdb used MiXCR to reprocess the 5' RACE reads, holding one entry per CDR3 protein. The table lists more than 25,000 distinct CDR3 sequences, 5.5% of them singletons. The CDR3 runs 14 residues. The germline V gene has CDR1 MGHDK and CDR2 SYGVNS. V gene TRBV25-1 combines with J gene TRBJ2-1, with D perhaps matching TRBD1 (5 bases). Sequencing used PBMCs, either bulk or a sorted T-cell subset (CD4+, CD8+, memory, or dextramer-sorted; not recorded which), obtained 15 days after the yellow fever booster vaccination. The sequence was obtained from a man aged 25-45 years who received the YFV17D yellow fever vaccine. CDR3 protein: CASRESGTYNEQFF. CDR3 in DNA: TGTGCCAGCAGGGAATCAGGGACCTACAATGAGCAGTTCTTC.